This TCR beta chain is from a study of cytomegalovirus exposure and HLA in healthy donors. General study findings and limits: The classifier reportedly diagnosed cytomegalovirus status with high sensitivity and specificity.

With regard to this clone: Its antigen remains unidentified.

This table comes from immunoSEQ multiplex PCR, and its TCRdb copy is limited to in-frame clones, with some not included. Of about 130,000 clones listed, roughly 94% were seen once; the top ten hold less than 1.5%. The source material was PBMCs. This clonotype was obtained from a woman under 30 in good health and CMV-seronegative.

The CDR3 DNA follows: TGCGCCAGCAGCCCTACCTCACAGGGGACCGGGGAGCTGTTTTTT. Its protein product is CASSPTSQGTGELFF. The chain joins TRBV5-1 to TRBJ2-2; the match to TRBD1 covers 7 bases. With 4 bases clipped from V and 5 bases from J, the junction kept 8 bases outside the gene matches. Looked up from germline, CDR1 is SGHRS and CDR2 is YFSETQ. This CDR3 is 15 amino acids long.